This TCR beta chain emerged from a study of monozygotic twins with cystic fibrosis. The CDR3 loop spans 13 amino acids. Germline V lookup: CDR1 SNHLY, CDR2 FYNNEI. V gave up 10 bases and J gave up 3 bases; unmatched junction bases: 7. TCRdb keeps only in-frame clones here, not all; method: immunoSEQ multiplex PCR. Here the sample spans about 14,000 clones, approximately 95% being singletons. This sequence joins TRBV2 and TRBJ2-5, with 8 nucleotides matching TRBD2. The sample consisted of blood. The clonotype was recovered from a girl aged 2 to 9 with cystic fibrosis. The CDR3 sequence: CAKGGLVEETQYF. In DNA, the CDR3 is TGTGCCAAAGGGGGACTAGTTGAAGAGACCCAGTACTTC.